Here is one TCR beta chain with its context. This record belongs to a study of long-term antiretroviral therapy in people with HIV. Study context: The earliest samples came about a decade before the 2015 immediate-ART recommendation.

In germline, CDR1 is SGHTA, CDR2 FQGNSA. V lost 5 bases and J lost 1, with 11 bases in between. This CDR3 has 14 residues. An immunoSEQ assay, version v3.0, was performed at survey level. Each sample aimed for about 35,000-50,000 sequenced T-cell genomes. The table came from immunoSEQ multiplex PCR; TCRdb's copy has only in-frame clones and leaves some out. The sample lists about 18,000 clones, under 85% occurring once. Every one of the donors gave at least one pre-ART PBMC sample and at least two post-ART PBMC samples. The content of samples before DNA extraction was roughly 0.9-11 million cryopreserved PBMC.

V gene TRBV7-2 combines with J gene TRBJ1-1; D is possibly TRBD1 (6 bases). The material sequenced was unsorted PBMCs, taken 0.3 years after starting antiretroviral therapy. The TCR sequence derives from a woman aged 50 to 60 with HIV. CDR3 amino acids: CASSPRGQNTEAFF. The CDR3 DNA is TGTGCCAGCAGCCCGCGGGGACAGAACACTGAAGCTTTCTTT. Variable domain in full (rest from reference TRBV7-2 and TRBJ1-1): GAGVSQSPSNKVTEKGKDVELRCDPISGHTALYWYRQSLGQGLEFLIYFQGNSAPDKSGLPSDRFSAERTGGSVSTLTIQRTQQEDSAVYLCASSPRGQNTEAFFGQGTRLTVV.